One TCR beta chain is described in this entry. This sample was taken from a study of blood T cell repertoires in COVID-19. This CDR3 contains 15 residues. Trimming took off 6 bases at V and 5 bases at J, with 16 bases between the two ends. Germline loops: CDR1 SNHLY, CDR2 FYNNEI. Enrollees, roughly 18 to 95 years old, lived in 20 to 25 US areas. Recovered status in Cohort 3 required two negative PCRs, clearance, or symptom resolution. As originally analysed: Reference gene primer amplification gave estimated nucleated cell counts. Assay: immunoSEQ multiplex PCR; the TCRdb copy retains only in-frame clones and omits some. Clone size and the V and J calls come from that table; the DNA yielded D and trimming. This table has about 270,000 clones, just over 85% appearing once.

This receptor was obtained from a man between 18 and 29 years old who had recovered from COVID-19. V and J are TRBV2 and TRBJ1-4, with D possibly matching TRBD1 (6 bases). The sample was PBMCs or T cells enriched from blood (not recorded which). The CDR3 DNA sequence: TGTGCCAGCAGCAAAACAGGGTTGAGAAATGAAAAACTGTTTTTT. It specifies CASSKTGLRNEKLFF. The full variable domain, with the rest looked up from reference TRBV2 and TRBJ1-4, is EPEVTQTPSHQVTQMGQEVILRCVPISNHLYFYWYRQILGQKVEFLVSFYNNEISEKSEIFDDQFSVERPDGSNFTLKIRSTKLEDSAMYFCASSKTGLRNEKLFFGSGTQLSVL.